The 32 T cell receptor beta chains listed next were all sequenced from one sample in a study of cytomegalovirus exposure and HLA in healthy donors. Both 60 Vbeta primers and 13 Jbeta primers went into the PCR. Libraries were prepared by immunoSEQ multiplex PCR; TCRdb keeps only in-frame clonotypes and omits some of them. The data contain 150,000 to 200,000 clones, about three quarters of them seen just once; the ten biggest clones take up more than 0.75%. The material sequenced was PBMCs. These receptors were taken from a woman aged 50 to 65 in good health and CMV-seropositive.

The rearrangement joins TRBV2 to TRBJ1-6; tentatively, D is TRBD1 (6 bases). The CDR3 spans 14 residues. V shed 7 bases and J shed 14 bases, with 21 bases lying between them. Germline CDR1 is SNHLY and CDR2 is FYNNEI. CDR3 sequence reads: CASNSYRDGGSLHF. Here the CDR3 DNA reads TGTGCCAGCAACTCGTACAGGGATGGTGGGTCCCTCCACTTT.

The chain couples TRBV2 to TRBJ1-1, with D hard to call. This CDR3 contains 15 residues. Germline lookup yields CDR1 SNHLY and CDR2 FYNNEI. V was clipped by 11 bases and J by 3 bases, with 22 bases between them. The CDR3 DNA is TGTGCCTTACAACCGGGCGGGTGGATGGACACTGAAGCTTTCTTT. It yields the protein CALQPGGWMDTEAFF.

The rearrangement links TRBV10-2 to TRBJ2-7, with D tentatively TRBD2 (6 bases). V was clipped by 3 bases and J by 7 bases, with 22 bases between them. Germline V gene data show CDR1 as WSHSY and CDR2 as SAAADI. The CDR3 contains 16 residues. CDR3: CASSDILGGSLEEQYF. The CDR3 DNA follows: TGCGCCAGCAGTGATATTTTGGGGGGTTCCCTTGAAGAGCAGTACTTC.

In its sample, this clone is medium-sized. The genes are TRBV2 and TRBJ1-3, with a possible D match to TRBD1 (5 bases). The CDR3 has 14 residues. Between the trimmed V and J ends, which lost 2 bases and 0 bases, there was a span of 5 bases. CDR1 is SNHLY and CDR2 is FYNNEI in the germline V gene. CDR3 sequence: CASSERGSGNTIYF. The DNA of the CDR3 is TGTGCCAGCAGTGAAAGGGGCTCTGGAAACACCATATATTTT.

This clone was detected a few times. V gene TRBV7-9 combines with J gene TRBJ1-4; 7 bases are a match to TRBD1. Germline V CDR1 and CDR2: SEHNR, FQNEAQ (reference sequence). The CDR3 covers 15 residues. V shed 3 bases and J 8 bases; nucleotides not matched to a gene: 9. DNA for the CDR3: TGTGCCAGCAGCTTCGGTGCCAGGGGGGTGGAAAAACTGTTTTTT. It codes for CASSFGARGVEKLFF.

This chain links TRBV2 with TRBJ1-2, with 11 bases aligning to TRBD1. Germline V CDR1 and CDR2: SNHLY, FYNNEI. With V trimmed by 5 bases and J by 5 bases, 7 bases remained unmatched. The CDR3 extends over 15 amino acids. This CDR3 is CASSLQGQGGYGYTF. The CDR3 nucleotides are TGTGCCAGCAGTCTACAGGGACAGGGGGGTTATGGCTACACCTTC.

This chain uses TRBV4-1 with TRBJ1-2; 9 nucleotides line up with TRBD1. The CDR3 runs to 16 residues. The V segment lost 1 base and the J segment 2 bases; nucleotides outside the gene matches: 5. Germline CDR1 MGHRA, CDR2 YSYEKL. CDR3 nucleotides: TGCGCCAGCAGCCAAGGAACAGGGGGCGGAAACTATGGCTACACCTTC. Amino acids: CASSQGTGGGNYGYTF.

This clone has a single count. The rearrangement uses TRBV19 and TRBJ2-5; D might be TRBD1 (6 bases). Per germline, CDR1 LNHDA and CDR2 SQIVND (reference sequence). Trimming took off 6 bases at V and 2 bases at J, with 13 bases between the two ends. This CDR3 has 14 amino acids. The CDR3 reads CASSLGHIQETQYF. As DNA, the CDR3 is TGTGCCAGTAGCCTGGGACATATACAAGAGACCCAGTACTTC.

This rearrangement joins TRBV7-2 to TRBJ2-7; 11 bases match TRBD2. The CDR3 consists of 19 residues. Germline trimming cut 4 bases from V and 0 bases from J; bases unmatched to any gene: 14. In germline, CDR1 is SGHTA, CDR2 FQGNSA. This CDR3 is CASSYKGPSGGRDSYEQYF. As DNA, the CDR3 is TGTGCCAGCAGCTACAAAGGACCTAGCGGGGGGCGTGACTCCTACGAGCAGTACTTC.

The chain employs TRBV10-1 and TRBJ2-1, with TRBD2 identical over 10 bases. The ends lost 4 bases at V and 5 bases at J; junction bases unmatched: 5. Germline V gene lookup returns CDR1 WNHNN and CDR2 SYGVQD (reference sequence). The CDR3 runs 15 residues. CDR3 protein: CASSAVAGGHNEQFF. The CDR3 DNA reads TGCGCCAGCAGTGCAGTAGCGGGAGGTCACAATGAGCAGTTCTTC.

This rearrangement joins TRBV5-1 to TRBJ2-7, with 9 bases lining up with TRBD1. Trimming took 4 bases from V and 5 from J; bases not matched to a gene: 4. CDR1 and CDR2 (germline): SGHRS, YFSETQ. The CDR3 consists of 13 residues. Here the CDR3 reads CASSTDRGHEQYF. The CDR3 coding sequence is TGCGCCAGCAGCACGGACAGGGGCCACGAGCAGTACTTC.

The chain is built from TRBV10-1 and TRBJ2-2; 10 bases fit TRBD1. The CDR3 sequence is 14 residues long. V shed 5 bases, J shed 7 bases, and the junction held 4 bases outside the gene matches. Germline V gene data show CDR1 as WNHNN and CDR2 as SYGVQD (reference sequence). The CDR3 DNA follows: TGCGCCAGCAGTCCGGGACAGGGGATCGGGGAGCTGTTTTTT. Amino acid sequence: CASSPGQGIGELFF.

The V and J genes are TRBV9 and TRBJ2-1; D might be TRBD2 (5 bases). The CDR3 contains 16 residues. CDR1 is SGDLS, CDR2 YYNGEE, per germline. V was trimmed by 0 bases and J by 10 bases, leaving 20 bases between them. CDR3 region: CASSVAGSLGPGEQFF. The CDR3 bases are TGTGCCAGCAGCGTAGCTGGGAGCCTAGGCCCGGGCGAGCAGTTCTTC.

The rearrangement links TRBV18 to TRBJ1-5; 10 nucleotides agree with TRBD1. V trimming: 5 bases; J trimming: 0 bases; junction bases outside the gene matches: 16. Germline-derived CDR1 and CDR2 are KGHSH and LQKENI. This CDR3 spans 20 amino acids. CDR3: CASSTNNRDRGPYSNQPQHF. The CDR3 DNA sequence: TGTGCCAGCTCAACAAACAACCGGGACAGGGGACCATATAGCAATCAGCCCCAGCATTTT.

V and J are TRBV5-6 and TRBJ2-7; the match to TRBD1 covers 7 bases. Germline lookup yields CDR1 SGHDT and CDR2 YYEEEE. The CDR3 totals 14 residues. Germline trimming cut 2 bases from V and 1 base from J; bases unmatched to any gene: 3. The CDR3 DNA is TGTGCCAGCAGCTTTGGACAGGCTTCCTACGAGCAGTACTTC. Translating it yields CASSFGQASYEQYF.

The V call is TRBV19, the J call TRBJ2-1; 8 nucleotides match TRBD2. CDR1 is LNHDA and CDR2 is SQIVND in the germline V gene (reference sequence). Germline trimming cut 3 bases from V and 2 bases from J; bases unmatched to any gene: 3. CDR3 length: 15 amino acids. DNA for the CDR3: TGTGCCAGTAGTATGCCAGCGGGGGCCTACAATGAGCAGTTCTTC. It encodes CASSMPAGAYNEQFF.

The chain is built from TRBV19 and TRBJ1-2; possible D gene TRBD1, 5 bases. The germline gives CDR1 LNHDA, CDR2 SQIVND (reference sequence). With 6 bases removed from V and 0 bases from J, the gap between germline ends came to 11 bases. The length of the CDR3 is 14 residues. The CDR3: CASRRQQTNYGYTF. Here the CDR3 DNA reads TGTGCCAGTAGGAGACAGCAAACTAACTATGGCTACACCTTC.

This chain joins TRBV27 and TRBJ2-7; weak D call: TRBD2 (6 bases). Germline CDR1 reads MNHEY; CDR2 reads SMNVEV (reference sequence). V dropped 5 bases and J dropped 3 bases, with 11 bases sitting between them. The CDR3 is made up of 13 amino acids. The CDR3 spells CASSLGLYYEQYF. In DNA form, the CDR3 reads TGTGCCAGCAGTCTGGGACTGTACTACGAGCAGTACTTC.

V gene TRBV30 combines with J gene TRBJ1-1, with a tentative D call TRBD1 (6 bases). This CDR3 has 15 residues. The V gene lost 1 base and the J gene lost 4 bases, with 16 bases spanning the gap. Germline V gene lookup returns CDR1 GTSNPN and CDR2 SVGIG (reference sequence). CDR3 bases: TGTGCCTGGAGTGACCAGGGGTATCACGTCACTGAAGCTTTCTTT. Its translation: CAWSDQGYHVTEAFF.

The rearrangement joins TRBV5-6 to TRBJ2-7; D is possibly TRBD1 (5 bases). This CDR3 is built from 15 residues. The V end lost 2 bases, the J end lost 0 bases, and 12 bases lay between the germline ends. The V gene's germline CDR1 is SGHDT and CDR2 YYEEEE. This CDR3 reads CASSLGAGSSYEQYF. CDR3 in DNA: TGTGCCAGCAGCTTAGGGGCCGGTAGCTCCTACGAGCAGTACTTC.

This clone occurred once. The CDR3 DNA is TGTGCCAGCAGCGTGGGGGCAGGTGAAAAACTGTTTTTT. Translating it yields CASSVGAGEKLFF. The gene calls are TRBV9 and TRBJ1-4; tentative D call: TRBD1 (6 bases). Trimming removed 2 bases from V and 7 bases from J, with 9 bases in between. CDR1 and CDR2 from the germline V gene are SGDLS and YYNGEE. The CDR3 has 13 residues. Supplemented by reference TRBV9 and TRBJ1-4, the full variable domain reads DSGVTQTPKHLITATGQRVTLRCSPRSGDLSVYWYQQSLDQGLQFLIQYYNGEERAKGNILERFSAQQFPDLHSELNLSSLELGDSALYFCASSVGAGEKLFFGSGTQLSVL.

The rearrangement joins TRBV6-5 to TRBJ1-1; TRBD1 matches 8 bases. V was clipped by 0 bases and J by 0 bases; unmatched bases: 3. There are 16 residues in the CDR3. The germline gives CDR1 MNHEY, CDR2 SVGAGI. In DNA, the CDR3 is TGTGCCAGCAGTTACTCGTACAGGGGGATGAACACTGAAGCTTTCTTT. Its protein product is CASSYSYRGMNTEAFF.

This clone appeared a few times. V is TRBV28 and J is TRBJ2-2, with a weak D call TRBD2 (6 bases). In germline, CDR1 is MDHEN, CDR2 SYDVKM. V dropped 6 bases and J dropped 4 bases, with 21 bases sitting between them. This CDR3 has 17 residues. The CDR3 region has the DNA TGTGCCAGCAGCCGGAGGGGCTTTCGGGCGGGCACCGGGGAGCTGTTTTTT. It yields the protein CASSRRGFRAGTGELFF.

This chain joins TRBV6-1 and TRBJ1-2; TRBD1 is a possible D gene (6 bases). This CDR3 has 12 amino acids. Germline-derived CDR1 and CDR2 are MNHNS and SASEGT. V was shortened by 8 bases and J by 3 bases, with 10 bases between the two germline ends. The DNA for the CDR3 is TGTGCCAGCCGAGGACAGTACTATGGCTACACCTTC. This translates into CASRGQYYGYTF.

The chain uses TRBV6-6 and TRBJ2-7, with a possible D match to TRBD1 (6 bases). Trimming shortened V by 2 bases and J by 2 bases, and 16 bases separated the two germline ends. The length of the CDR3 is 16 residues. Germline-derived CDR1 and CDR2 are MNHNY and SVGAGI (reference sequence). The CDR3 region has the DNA TGTGCCAGCAGTTACGTGTCCAGGGGAATGGCCTACGAGCAGTACTTC. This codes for CASSYVSRGMAYEQYF.

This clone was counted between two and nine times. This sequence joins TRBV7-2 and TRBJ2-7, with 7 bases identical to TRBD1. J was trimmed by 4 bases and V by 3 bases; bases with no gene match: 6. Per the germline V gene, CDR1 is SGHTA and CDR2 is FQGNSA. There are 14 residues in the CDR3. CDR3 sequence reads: CASSFNRGPYEQYF. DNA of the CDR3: TGTGCCAGCAGCTTTAACAGGGGCCCATACGAGCAGTACTTC.

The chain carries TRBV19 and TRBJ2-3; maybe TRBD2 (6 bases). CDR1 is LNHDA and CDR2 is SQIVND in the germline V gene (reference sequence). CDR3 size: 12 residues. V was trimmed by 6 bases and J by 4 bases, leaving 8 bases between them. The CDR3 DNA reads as TGTGCCAGTAGCCGGAGGGCAGATACGCAGTATTTT. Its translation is CASSRRADTQYF.

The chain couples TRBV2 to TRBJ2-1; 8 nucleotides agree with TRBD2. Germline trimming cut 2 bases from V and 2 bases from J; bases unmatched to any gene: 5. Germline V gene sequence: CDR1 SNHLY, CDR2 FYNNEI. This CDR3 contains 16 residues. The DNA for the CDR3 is TGTGCCAGCAGTGAACTCGGGGGGGAGGCCTACAATGAGCAGTTCTTC. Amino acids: CASSELGGEAYNEQFF. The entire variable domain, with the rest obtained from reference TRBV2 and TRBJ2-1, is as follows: EPEVTQTPSHQVTQMGQEVILRCVPISNHLYFYWYRQILGQKVEFLVSFYNNEISEKSEIFDDQFSVERPDGSNFTLKIRSTKLEDSAMYFCASSELGGEAYNEQFFGPGTRLTVL.

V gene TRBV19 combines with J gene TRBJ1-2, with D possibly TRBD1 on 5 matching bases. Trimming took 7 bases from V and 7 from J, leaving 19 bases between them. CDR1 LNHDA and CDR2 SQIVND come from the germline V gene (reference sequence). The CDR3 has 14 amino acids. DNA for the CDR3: TGTGCCAGTAAGAGTGGGCTGCAAAGGGGTGGCTACACCTTC. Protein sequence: CASKSGLQRGGYTF.

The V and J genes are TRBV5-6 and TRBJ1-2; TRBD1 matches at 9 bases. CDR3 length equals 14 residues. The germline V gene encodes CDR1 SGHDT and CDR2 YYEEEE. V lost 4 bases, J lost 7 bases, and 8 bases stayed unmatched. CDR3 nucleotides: TGTGCCAGCAGCAGAGGGACAGGGCCCTTTGGCTACACCTTC. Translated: CASSRGTGPFGYTF.

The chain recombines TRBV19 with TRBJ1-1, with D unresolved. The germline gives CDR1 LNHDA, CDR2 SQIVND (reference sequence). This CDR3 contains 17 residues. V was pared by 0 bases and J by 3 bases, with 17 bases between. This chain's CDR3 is CASSIDAGGYLHTEAFF. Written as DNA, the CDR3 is TGTGCCAGTAGTATAGATGCGGGCGGGTATCTCCACACTGAAGCTTTCTTT.

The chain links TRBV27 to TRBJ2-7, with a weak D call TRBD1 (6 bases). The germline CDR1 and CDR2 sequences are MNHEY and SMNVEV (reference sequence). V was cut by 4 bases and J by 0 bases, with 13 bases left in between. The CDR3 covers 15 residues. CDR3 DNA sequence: TGTGCCAGCAGTTCACGGACAGCCGCCTCCTACGAGCAGTACTTC. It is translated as CASSSRTAASYEQYF.